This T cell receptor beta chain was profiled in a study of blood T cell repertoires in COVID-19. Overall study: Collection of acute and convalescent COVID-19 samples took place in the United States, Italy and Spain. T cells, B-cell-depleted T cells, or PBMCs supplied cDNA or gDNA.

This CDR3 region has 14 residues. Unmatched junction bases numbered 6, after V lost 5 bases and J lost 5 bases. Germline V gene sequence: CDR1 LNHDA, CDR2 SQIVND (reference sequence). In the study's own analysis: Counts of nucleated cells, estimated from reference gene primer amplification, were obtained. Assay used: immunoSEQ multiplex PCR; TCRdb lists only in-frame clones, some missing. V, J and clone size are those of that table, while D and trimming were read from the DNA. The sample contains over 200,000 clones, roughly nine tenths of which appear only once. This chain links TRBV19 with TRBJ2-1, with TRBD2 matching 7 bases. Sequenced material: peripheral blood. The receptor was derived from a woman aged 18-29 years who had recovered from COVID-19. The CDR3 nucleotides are TGTGCCAGTAGTTGGGGAGGGCGAAACAATGAGCAGTTCTTC. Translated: CASSWGGRNNEQFF.